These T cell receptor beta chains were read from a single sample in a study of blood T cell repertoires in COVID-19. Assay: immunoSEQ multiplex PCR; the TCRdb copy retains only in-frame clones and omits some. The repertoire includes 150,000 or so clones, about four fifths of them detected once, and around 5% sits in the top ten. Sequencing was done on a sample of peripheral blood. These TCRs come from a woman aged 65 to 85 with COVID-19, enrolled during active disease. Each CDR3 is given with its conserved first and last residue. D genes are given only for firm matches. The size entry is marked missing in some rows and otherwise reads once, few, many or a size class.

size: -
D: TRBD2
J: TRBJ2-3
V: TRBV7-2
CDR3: CASSPLSGGATDTQYF
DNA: TGTGCCAGCAGCCCCCTTAGCGGGGGGGCTACAGATACGCAGTATTTT

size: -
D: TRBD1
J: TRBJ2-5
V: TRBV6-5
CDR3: CASSPGQGQETQYF
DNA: TGTGCCAGCTCACCGGGACAGGGACAAGAGACCCAGTACTTC

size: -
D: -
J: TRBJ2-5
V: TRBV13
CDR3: CASSYGVQETQYF
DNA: TGTGCCAGCAGCTACGGGGTACAAGAGACCCAGTACTTC

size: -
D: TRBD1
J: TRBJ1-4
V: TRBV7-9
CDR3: CASSLTTGGPNEKLFF
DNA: TGTGCCAGCAGCTTAACTACAGGGGGACCTAATGAAAAACTGTTTTTT

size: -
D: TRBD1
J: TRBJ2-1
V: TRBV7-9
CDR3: CASRKDRAGYNEQFF
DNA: TGTGCCAGCAGAAAGGACAGGGCCGGCTACAATGAGCAGTTCTTC

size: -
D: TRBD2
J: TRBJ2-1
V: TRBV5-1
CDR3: CASSLAGASGGSNEQFF
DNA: TGCGCCAGCAGCTTGGCCGGGGCTAGCGGGGGCAGCAATGAGCAGTTCTTC

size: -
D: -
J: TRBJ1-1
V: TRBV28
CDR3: CASSTDTEAFF
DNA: TGTGCCAGCAGTACAGACACTGAAGCTTTCTTT

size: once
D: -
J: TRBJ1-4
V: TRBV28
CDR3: CASSKTPNEKLFF
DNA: TGTGCCAGCAGTAAAACTCCCAATGAAAAACTGTTTTTT

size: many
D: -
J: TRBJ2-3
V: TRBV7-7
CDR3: CASSPLGPDTQYF
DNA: TGTGCTAGCAGCCCCCTAGGCCCAGATACGCAGTATTTT

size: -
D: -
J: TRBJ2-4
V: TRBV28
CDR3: CASSLGGGGGKNIQYF
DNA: TGTGCCAGCAGTTTAGGCGGGGGAGGGGGCAAAAACATTCAGTACTTC

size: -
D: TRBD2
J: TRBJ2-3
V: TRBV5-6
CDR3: CASSFPLAGTSTDTQYF
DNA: TGTGCCAGCAGCTTTCCTCTAGCGGGGACTAGCACAGATACGCAGTATTTT

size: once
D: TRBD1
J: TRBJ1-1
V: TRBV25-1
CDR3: CASRKDRGGVGTEAFF
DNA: TGTGCCAGCAGGAAGGACAGGGGTGGGGTCGGCACTGAAGCTTTCTTT

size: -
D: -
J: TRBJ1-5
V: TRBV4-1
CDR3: CASSQETARPQHF
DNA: TGCGCCAGCAGCCAAGAGACAGCGCGACCCCAGCATTTT

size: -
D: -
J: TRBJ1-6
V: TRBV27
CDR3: CASSLRGGHNSPLHF
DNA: TGTGCCAGCAGTTTAAGGGGGGGGCACAATTCACCCCTCCACTTT

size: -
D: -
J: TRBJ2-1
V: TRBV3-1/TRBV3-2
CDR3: CASSQWRTRGSYNEQFF
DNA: TGTGCCAGCAGCCAATGGAGGACTCGGGGGTCCTACAATGAGCAGTTCTTC

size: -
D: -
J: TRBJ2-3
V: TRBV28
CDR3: CASSPLGSYSTDTQYF
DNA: TGTGCCAGCAGTCCTCTTGGGAGCTACAGCACAGATACGCAGTATTTT

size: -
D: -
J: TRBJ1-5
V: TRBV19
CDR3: CASSIGGPGNQPQHF
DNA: TGTGCCAGTAGTATAGGAGGGCCCGGCAATCAGCCCCAGCATTTT

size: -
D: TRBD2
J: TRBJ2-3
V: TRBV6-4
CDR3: CASSPLAGVQDTQYF
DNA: TGTGCCAGCAGTCCCCTGGCGGGGGTCCAAGACACGCAGTATTTT

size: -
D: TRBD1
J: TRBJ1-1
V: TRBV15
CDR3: CATSRGGQGAGEAFF
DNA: TGTGCCACCAGCAGAGGGGGACAGGGGGCGGGTGAAGCTTTCTTT

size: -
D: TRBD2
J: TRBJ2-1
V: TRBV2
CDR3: CASSKRGGEGAEQFF
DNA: TGTGCCAGCAGTAAGCGGGGGGGTGAAGGAGCTGAGCAGTTCTTC

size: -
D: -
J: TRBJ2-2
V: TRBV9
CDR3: CASSRSGGRNTGELFF
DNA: TGTGCCAGCAGCCGGTCCGGGGGGCGAAACACCGGGGAGCTGTTTTTT

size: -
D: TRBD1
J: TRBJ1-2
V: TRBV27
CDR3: CASRFSGTGFVGYTF
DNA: TGTGCCAGCAGATTCTCCGGGACAGGGTTCGTTGGCTACACCTTC